This T cell receptor (beta chain) appears in the sequencing data of a study of blood T cell repertoires in COVID-19. Study-level information: Samples came from the United States, Italy and Spain, spanning acute and convalescent COVID-19. PBMCs, B-cell-depleted T cells, or T cells were the source of the cDNA or gDNA that made up the material.

The CDR3 is 16 residues long. The V end lost 2 bases, the J end lost 0 bases, and 11 bases lay between the germline ends. Germline-derived CDR1 and CDR2 are MNHEY and SMNVEV (reference sequence). Using immunoSEQ multiplex PCR, the repertoire was profiled, and TCRdb retains in-frame clones only, with some absent. Among approximately 47,000 clones, around 86% were seen once, and the ten largest hold roughly 2%. The specimen was peripheral blood. The V and J genes are TRBV27 and TRBJ1-5, with a possible D match to TRBD1 (5 bases). The source of this sequence is a woman aged 60-75 years with acute or convalescent COVID-19. The CDR3 DNA reads as TGTGCCAGCAGTTTACGGACACCTTATAGCAATCAGCCCCAGCATTTT. This sequence encodes CASSLRTPYSNQPQHF.